The clone carrying this TCR beta chain occurred many times. As yet, its antigen is unknown. The data stem from a study of Graves' ophthalmopathy and Graves' hyperthyroidism. RNA transcripts were the template, and TCR beta CDR3 regions were amplified from them. HTBI-primed first-round RT-PCR preceded second-round multiplex PCR. TCRdb passed the multiplex PCR reads through MiXCR, listing each CDR3 protein once. The table lists about 740,000 distinct CDR3 sequences, around 40% of them singletons. Study findings and constraints: Blood also contained most of the expanded thyroid clonotypes above 0.001 frequency.

This CDR3 spans 14 amino acids. The germline gives CDR1 LNHDA, CDR2 SQIVND (reference sequence). Trimming cost V 10 bases and J 3 bases, with 18 bases left between them. The sequenced sample consisted of peripheral blood. The receptor comes from an adult man with Graves' ophthalmopathy. This sequence joins TRBV19 and TRBJ1-1; weak D call: TRBD1 (6 bases). CDR3 residues: CATAAWAGDTEAFF. In DNA form, the CDR3 reads TGTGCCACCGCCGCATGGGCAGGGGACACTGAAGCTTTCTTT. Filled out from reference TRBV19 and TRBJ1-1, the complete variable domain reads DGGITQSPKYLFRKEGQNVTLSCEQNLNHDAMYWYRQDPGQGLRLIYYSQIVNDFQKGDIAEGYSVSREKKESFPLTVTSAQKNPTAFYLCATAAWAGDTEAFFGQGTRLTVV.